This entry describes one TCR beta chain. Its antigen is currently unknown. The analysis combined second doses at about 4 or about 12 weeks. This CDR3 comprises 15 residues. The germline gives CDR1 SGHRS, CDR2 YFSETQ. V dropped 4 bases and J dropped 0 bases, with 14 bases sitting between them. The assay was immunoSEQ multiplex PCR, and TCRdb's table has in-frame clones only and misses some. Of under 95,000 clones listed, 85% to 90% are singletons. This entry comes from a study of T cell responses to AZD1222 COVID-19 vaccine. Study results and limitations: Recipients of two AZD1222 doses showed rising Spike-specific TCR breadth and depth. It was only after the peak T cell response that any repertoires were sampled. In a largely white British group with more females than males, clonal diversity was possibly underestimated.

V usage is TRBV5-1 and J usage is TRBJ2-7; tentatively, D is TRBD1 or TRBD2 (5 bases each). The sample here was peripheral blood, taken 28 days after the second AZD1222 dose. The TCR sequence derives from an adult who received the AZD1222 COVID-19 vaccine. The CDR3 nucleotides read TGCGCCAGCAGCCCGGGGCTGGGCATCTCCTACGAGCAGTACTTC. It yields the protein CASSPGLGISYEQYF.